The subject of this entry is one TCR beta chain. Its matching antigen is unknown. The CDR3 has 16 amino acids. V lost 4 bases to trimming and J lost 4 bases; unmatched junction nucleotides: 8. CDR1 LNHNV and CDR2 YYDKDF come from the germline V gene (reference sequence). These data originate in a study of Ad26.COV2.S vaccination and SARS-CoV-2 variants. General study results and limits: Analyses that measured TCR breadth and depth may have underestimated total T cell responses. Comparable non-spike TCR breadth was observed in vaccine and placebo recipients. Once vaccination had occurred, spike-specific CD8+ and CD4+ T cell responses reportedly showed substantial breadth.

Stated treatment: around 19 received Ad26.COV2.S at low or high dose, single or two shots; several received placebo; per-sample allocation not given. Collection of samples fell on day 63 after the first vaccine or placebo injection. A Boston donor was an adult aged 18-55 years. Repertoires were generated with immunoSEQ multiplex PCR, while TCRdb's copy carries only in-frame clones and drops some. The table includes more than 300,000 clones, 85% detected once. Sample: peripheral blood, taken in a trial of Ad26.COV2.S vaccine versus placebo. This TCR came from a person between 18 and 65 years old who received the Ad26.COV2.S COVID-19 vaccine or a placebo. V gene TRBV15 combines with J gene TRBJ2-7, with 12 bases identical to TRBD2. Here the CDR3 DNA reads TGTGCCACCAGCACATCTAGCGGGGGGGCCTGGTACGAGCAGTACTTC. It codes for CATSTSSGGAWYEQYF.